These 29 T cell receptor beta chains were sequenced from one sample in a study of CD8+ T cells in alopecia areata. As to treatment: oral pan-JAK inhibitor, 5-10 mg twice daily. RNA was extracted and reverse transcribed into cDNA as the sequencing template. Method: immunoSEQ multiplex PCR; TCRdb's copy keeps in-frame clones and lacks some. The table has about 270,000 clones, roughly 63% seen once. Sequenced material: CD4+ T cells sorted from blood, taken at approximately week 52, from a patient treated with tofacitinib. These receptors originate from a human donor with alopecia areata.

As to this clone: Other DNA sequences in the sample encode the same CDR3. The chain has TRBV30 and TRBJ2-6; D ambiguous. V shed 3 bases and J shed 4 bases, with 7 bases lying between them. The germline V gene encodes CDR1 GTSNPN and CDR2 SVGIG (reference sequence). The CDR3 spans 13 residues. As DNA, the CDR3 is TGTGCCTGGAGCGTATCGGGGGCCAACGTCCTGACTTTC. The encoded protein is CAWSVSGANVLTF.

The chain has TRBV4-1 and TRBJ2-6; D remains ambiguous. The CDR3 runs 16 residues. Germline assignment: CDR1 MGHRA and CDR2 YSYEKL. Trimming removed 2 bases from V and 0 bases from J, with 8 bases in between. CDR3: CASSQFLGSGANVLTF. The CDR3 nucleotides read TGCGCCAGCAGCCAATTTCTCGGCTCTGGGGCCAACGTCCTGACTTTC.

Only a few counts were recorded for this clone. Within the sample, other DNA sequences also encode this same CDR3. V usage is TRBV29-1 and J usage is TRBJ2-7; possible D gene TRBD1, 6 bases. Germline V gene data show CDR1 as SQVTM and CDR2 as ANQGSEA. The V end lost 6 bases, the J end lost 1 base, and 7 bases lay between the germline ends. The CDR3 consists of 11 residues. This CDR3 is CSVRGSYEQYF. CDR3 bases: TGCAGCGTAAGGGGGTCCTACGAGCAGTACTTC.

This clone was observed once. This rearrangement joins TRBV29-1 to TRBJ1-1, with TRBD1 identical over 7 bases. The length of the CDR3 is 13 residues. Looked up from germline, CDR1 is SQVTM and CDR2 is ANQGSEA. The trim removed 4 bases at V and 6 bases at J, leaving 8 bases unmatched. CDR3 amino acids: CSVAGGQRAEAFF. CDR3 DNA: TGCAGCGTTGCAGGGGGACAGAGGGCTGAAGCTTTCTTT.

V gene TRBV25-1 combines with J gene TRBJ1-6; D gene unclear. Germline values: CDR1 MGHDK, CDR2 SYGVNS. This CDR3 region has 15 residues. Trimming took 5 bases from V and 10 from J, leaving 18 bases between them. In DNA form, the CDR3 reads TGTGCCAGCAGTCCCCGGGAGGGTCGAGACTCACCCCTCCACTTT. It codes for CASSPREGRDSPLHF.

This chain joins TRBV2 and TRBJ2-4; D gene unclear. Germline lookup yields CDR1 SNHLY and CDR2 FYNNEI. The length of the CDR3 is 13 residues. The V gene lost 4 bases and the J gene lost 0 bases, with 4 bases spanning the gap. The CDR3 here is CASSVEAKNIQYF. The CDR3, as DNA: TGTGCCAGCAGTGTAGAAGCCAAAAACATTCAGTACTTC.

The rearrangement joins TRBV7-2 to TRBJ1-5, with D uncertain. The CDR3 has 15 amino acids. Per the germline V gene, CDR1 is SGHTA and CDR2 is FQGNSA. Deletions cut 1 base from V and 3 bases from J, with 10 bases between. The CDR3 protein is CASSLVGGHNQPQHF. The DNA for the CDR3 is TGTGCCAGCAGCTTAGTGGGCGGCCACAATCAGCCCCAGCATTTT.

The genes are TRBV20-1 and TRBJ1-2; possible D gene TRBD1, 5 bases. Deletions cut 5 bases from V and 8 bases from J, with 12 bases between. This CDR3 has 11 residues. Germline assignment: CDR1 DFQATT and CDR2 SNEGSKA (reference sequence). The CDR3, as DNA: TGCAGTGCTGCCCTGGGGGTAGGCTACACCTTC. It codes for CSAALGVGYTF.

This chain uses TRBV29-1 with TRBJ2-7; D is ambiguous. The germline V gene has CDR1 SQVTM and CDR2 ANQGSEA. The V gene lost 6 bases and the J gene lost 4 bases, with 13 bases spanning the gap. The CDR3 has 12 residues. CDR3 bases: TGCAGCGTCTCTGGATCCTCGTACGAGCAGTACTTC. Translated, it gives CSVSGSSYEQYF.

The chain links TRBV4-3 to TRBJ2-1; D remains unclear. Looked up from germline, CDR1 is LGHNA and CDR2 is YSLEER. The CDR3 is 13 amino acids. V lost 0 bases to trimming and J lost 15 bases, with 15 bases between them. For the CDR3, the DNA is TGCGCCAGCAGCCAAGAAGGGTCCGGCCCAACGTTCTTC. This sequence encodes CASSQEGSGPTFF.

V usage is TRBV13 and J usage is TRBJ1-1; 7 bases are a match to TRBD1. From germline, CDR1 is PRHDT and CDR2 FYEKMQ (reference sequence). The CDR3 has 14 amino acids. V trimming: 5 bases; J trimming: 5 bases; junction bases outside the gene matches: 8. The CDR3 DNA reads as TGTGCCAGCAGCAGAGGGACAGTTTATACTGAAGCTTTCTTT. This codes for CASSRGTVYTEAFF.

The chain uses TRBV30 and TRBJ2-1; perhaps TRBD2 as D (5 bases). V was trimmed by 2 bases and J by 12 bases, leaving 11 bases between them. The CDR3 loop spans 11 amino acids. Germline V gene data show CDR1 as GTSNPN and CDR2 as SVGIG (reference sequence). In nucleotides, the CDR3 is TGTGCCTGGAGTCCCGGGATTTGGCAGTTCTTC. Its protein is CAWSPGIWQFF.

This chain uses TRBV7-9 with TRBJ1-1, with a possible D match to TRBD1 (5 bases). Germline loops: CDR1 SEHNR, CDR2 FQNEAQ (reference sequence). The CDR3 has 14 residues. The V and J ends lost 5 bases and 4 bases respectively, with 14 bases between them. CDR3 coding DNA: TGTGCCAGCAGCCCGGGACCTTGGGGCACTGAAGCTTTCTTT. It encodes CASSPGPWGTEAFF.

The sample holds one count of this clone. The chain is built from TRBV27 and TRBJ2-5, with 9 positions matching TRBD2. The CDR3 covers 15 residues. Germline values: CDR1 MNHEY, CDR2 SMNVEV (reference sequence). V dropped 5 bases and J dropped 3; count of bases not matched to a gene: 7. CDR3 sequence: CASSPMSGGKETQYF. The CDR3 DNA is TGTGCCAGCAGTCCCATGAGCGGGGGGAAAGAGACCCAGTACTTC.

The CDR3 protein is CASRDRGPGTQYF. CDR3 DNA: TGTGCCAGCAGAGACAGGGGGCCGGGGACCCAGTACTTC. This chain uses TRBV25-1 with TRBJ2-5, with 10 bases that match TRBD1. Germline-derived CDR1 and CDR2 are MGHDK and SYGVNS. The CDR3 is 13 amino acids. V was clipped by 6 bases and J by 7 bases; unmatched bases: 5.

J is TRBJ1-4 and V is TRBV29-1; D gene uncertain. V was pared by 4 bases and J by 0 bases, with 15 bases between. Germline CDR1 and CDR2: SQVTM and ANQGSEA. This CDR3 has 16 amino acids. The CDR3 DNA reads TGCAGCGTTGGACGAGTCGGGAAGACAACTAATGAAAAACTGTTTTTT. Translation gives CSVGRVGKTTNEKLFF.

In this sample, this clone turned up a few times. This chain connects TRBV29-1 to TRBJ2-3; the D gene is possibly TRBD2 (5 bases). Trimming stripped 6 bases from V and 8 bases from J, with 18 bases between. Germline V gives CDR1 SQVTM, CDR2 ANQGSEA. The CDR3 contains 13 residues. The CDR3 nucleotides read TGCAGCGTCCTCTCGGAGCGGACCCGTACGCAGTATTTT. It specifies CSVLSERTRTQYF.

V usage is TRBV15 and J usage is TRBJ1-2; tentative D call: TRBD1 (6 bases). This CDR3 is 14 amino acids long. V was shortened by 4 bases and J by 3 bases, with 12 bases between the two germline ends. Germline CDR1 and CDR2: LNHNV and YYDKDF (reference sequence). This chain's CDR3 is CATSISGQHYGYTF. As DNA, the CDR3 is TGTGCCACCAGCATATCAGGACAGCACTATGGCTACACCTTC.

In this sample, this clone turned up a few times. The CDR3 sequence: CASSSDYQETQYF. The CDR3 region has the DNA TGCGCCAGCAGCTCCGACTACCAAGAGACCCAGTACTTC. The chain carries TRBV5-1 and TRBJ2-5; D not certain. This CDR3 is built from 13 residues. The V and J ends lost 3 bases and 0 bases respectively, with 6 bases between them. Germline values: CDR1 SGHRS, CDR2 YFSETQ.

This chain connects TRBV9 to TRBJ2-1; weak D call: TRBD2 (5 bases). Deletions cut 3 bases from V and 12 bases from J, with 16 bases between. The CDR3 has 13 residues. Germline V gene lookup returns CDR1 SGDLS and CDR2 YYNGEE. CDR3 residues: CASSASLAHGQFF. The CDR3 region has the DNA TGTGCCAGCAGCGCCAGTTTAGCGCATGGGCAGTTCTTC.

This clone was recorded only once. The chain carries TRBV30 and TRBJ1-1, with no clear D. The V end was cut by 0 bases, the J end by 2 bases, with 10 bases between. The CDR3 has 14 amino acids. The V gene's germline CDR1 is GTSNPN and CDR2 SVGIG (reference sequence). The CDR3 loop reads CAWSVWGGNTEAFF. CDR3 DNA sequence: TGTGCCTGGAGTGTCTGGGGTGGAAACACTGAAGCTTTCTTT. The variable domain in full, with the rest retrieved from reference TRBV30 and TRBJ1-1, is SQTIHQWPATLVQPVGSPLSLECTVEGTSNPNLYWYRQAAGRGLQLLFYSVGIGQISSEVPQNLSASRPQDRQFILSSKKLLLSDSGFYLCAWSVWGGNTEAFFGQGTRLTVV.

This clone was observed a handful of times. The gene calls are TRBV29-1 and TRBJ2-5; 11 nucleotides align to TRBD2. The germline V gene has CDR1 SQVTM and CDR2 ANQGSEA. J lost 9 bases, V lost 1 base, and 13 bases had no gene match. The CDR3 has 16 amino acids. The CDR3 DNA is TGCAGCGTTGAAGGGCCCGGAGGAAGACTAGCGGGGCCCCAGTACTTC. It codes for CSVEGPGGRLAGPQYF.

This chain links TRBV7-9 with TRBJ1-1; unclear D gene. V dropped 1 base and J dropped 0 bases, with 12 bases sitting between them. CDR1 and CDR2 from the germline V gene are SEHNR and FQNEAQ (reference sequence). The CDR3 is made up of 16 amino acids. CDR3 coding DNA: TGTGCCAGCAGCTTAGAGGGTGGTACTATGAACACTGAAGCTTTCTTT. Protein product: CASSLEGGTMNTEAFF.

The V call is TRBV7-9, the J call TRBJ2-3; D is perhaps TRBD2 (6 bases). Germline V gene sequence: CDR1 SEHNR, CDR2 FQNEAQ (reference sequence). CDR3 length: 14 amino acids. V was cut by 4 bases and J by 2 bases, with 10 bases left in between. CDR3 amino acids: CASSSGTHTDTQYF. In DNA, the CDR3 is TGTGCCAGCAGCTCCGGGACTCACACAGATACGCAGTATTTT.

The J gene is TRBJ2-7, the V gene TRBV1; TRBD1 is taken as the D call from the table, unchecked against the DNA. TRBV1 is given as a pseudogene. This CDR3 comprises 13 residues. CDR3 sequence: CTSSGAAHHEQYF. The CDR3 DNA reads TGCACCAGCAGCGGGGCGGCTCATCACGAGCAGTACTTC.

The chain carries TRBV5-1 and TRBJ2-3; 10 nucleotides align to TRBD2. The CDR3 is made up of 15 amino acids. CDR1 SGHRS and CDR2 YFSETQ come from the germline V gene. After removal of 3 bases from V and 1 base from J, the junction contained 2 bases not matched to a gene. CDR3 bases: TGCGCCAGCAGCTCCCTAGCGGGGGGCACAGATACGCAGTATTTT. This sequence encodes CASSSLAGGTDTQYF.

This clone was seen more than once but under ten times. Different DNA sequences within this sample yield the same CDR3. The chain employs TRBV29-1 and TRBJ1-1; maybe TRBD1 (5 bases). The V gene's germline CDR1 is SQVTM and CDR2 ANQGSEA. The CDR3 totals 10 residues. The V and J ends lost 7 bases and 3 bases respectively, with 6 bases between them. This chain's CDR3 is CSAGDTEAFF. CDR3 coding DNA: TGCAGCGCGGGGGACACTGAAGCTTTCTTT.

Only a few counts were recorded for this clone. This chain uses TRBV7-3 with TRBJ2-1, with 8 bases that match TRBD2. Germline CDR1 is SGHTA and CDR2 is FQGTGA. After removal of 2 bases from V and 3 bases from J, the junction contained 6 bases not matched to a gene. The CDR3 totals 16 residues. The CDR3 nucleotides are TGTGCCAGCAGCTTAGGCAGCGGGGGAGTCTACAATGAGCAGTTCTTC. This encodes CASSLGSGGVYNEQFF.

The genes are TRBV5-1 and TRBJ2-3; 9 positions match TRBD2. Losses at the gene ends were 4 bases for V and 0 bases for J; bases not matched to a gene: 6. CDR1 and CDR2 (germline): SGHRS, YFSETQ. CDR3 size: 16 residues. CDR3 bases: TGCGCCAGCAGCCACGGGACTAGCCCTAGCACAGATACGCAGTATTTT. Its translation: CASSHGTSPSTDTQYF. The variable domain in full, with the rest retrieved from reference TRBV5-1 and TRBJ2-3, is KAGVTQTPRYLIKTRGQQVTLSCSPISGHRSVSWYQQTPGQGLQFLFEYFSETQRNKGNFPGRFSGRQFSNSRSEMNVSTLELGDSALYLCASSHGTSPSTDTQYFGPGTRLTVL.